This T cell receptor (beta chain) was recorded in a study of T cells in Graves' hyperthyroidism and ophthalmopathy. This clonotype appeared many times. The antigen remains unidentified. Study-level points and caveats: It was a median roughly 6.5 months before onset that the model predicted ophthalmopathy. Researchers found most expanded thyroid clonotypes above 0.001 in blood as well.

Amplification yielded TCR beta CDR3 regions, with RNA transcripts as the source. A first-round RT-PCR of the TCR CDR3 used the HTBI primer set. TCRdb reprocessed the multiplex PCR reads via MiXCR and lists one record per CDR3 protein. The sample includes under 300,000 distinct CDR3 sequences, about 14% of them seen just once. CDR1 and CDR2 (germline): DFQATT, SNEGSKA (reference sequence). V lost 6 bases, J lost 3 bases, and 16 bases stayed unmatched. The CDR3 totals 16 residues. The blood specimen was taken at initial hyperthyroidism diagnosis, before any ophthalmopathy symptoms. PBMCs were sourced from around 10 ml fresh peripheral blood.

The sequenced material came from blood. The chain carries TRBV20-1 and TRBJ1-1; TRBD1 aligns across 7 bases. This sequence was found in a woman in her twenties or thirties with Graves' hyperthyroidism that later progressed to Graves' ophthalmopathy. CDR3 nucleotides: TGCAGTGCGGAGAGACAGGGTTCCTCCTGGTACACTGAAGCTTTCTTT. Translation gives CSAERQGSSWYTEAFF.